The 21 T cell receptor beta chains in this list originate from one sample, sequenced in a study of blood T cell repertoires in COVID-19. The protocol was immunoSEQ multiplex PCR, while the TCRdb copy is restricted to in-frame clones and leaves out a portion. The table shows 150,000 to 200,000 clones, with roughly 80% occurring only once. Input material: peripheral blood. The receptors here all came from a man younger than 35 with active or convalescent COVID-19.

V is TRBV6-5 and J is TRBJ1-6; D remains ambiguous. Germline CDR1 is MNHEY and CDR2 is SVGAGI. Trimming removed 6 bases from V and 8 bases from J, with 14 bases in between. The CDR3 consists of 14 residues. The CDR3 spells CASRRQENYSPLHF. The CDR3 nucleotides read TGTGCCAGCAGGAGACAAGAGAATTATTCACCCCTCCACTTT.

This clone has just one count. The chain combines TRBV3-1 (or the pseudogene TRBV3-2) with TRBJ1-2, with D possibly TRBD1 on 6 matching bases. Per germline, CDR1 LGHDT and CDR2 YNNKEL (reference sequence). The ends were cut back, 7 bases at V and 8 bases at J, with 14 bases in the middle. The CDR3 is 12 amino acids. The CDR3 bases are TGTGCCAGCACCCAGACAGGCTGGGGCTACACCTTC. This codes for CASTQTGWGYTF.

The chain couples TRBV12-3 or TRBV12-4 to TRBJ1-1; D might be TRBD1 (6 bases). The CDR3 is 13 amino acids. V lost 3 bases to trimming and J lost 5 bases, with 10 bases between them. The CDR3 protein is CASSFQGRTEAFF. The CDR3 DNA sequence: TGTGCCAGCAGTTTTCAGGGGAGAACTGAAGCTTTCTTT.

The table lists this clone with a few counts. The chain couples TRBV7-2 to TRBJ1-2; tentative D call: TRBD1 (5 bases). Trimming shortened V by 5 bases and J by 1 base, and 11 bases separated the two germline ends. The CDR3 is 14 amino acids. Germline loops: CDR1 SGHTA, CDR2 FQGNSA. CDR3 nucleotides: TGTGCCAGCAGCCGGACACCCGATAACTATGGCTACACCTTC. Its protein is CASSRTPDNYGYTF.

This chain joins TRBV1 and TRBJ2-7; TRBD2 is the table's D call, not checked against the DNA. TRBV1 constitutes a pseudogene. This CDR3 has 22 amino acids. Here the CDR3 reads CTSSQEVNMGLAGGGWVYEQYF. The DNA for the CDR3 is TGCACCAGCAGCCAAGAAGTAAATATGGGACTAGCGGGAGGAGGGTGGGTATACGAGCAGTACTTC.

The chain links TRBV5-1 to TRBJ2-3; the match to TRBD2 covers 8 bases. V lost 0 bases and J lost 0; bases outside the gene matches: 3. From germline, CDR1 is SGHRS and CDR2 YFSETQ. CDR3 size: 16 residues. The DNA of the CDR3 is TGCGCCAGCAGCTTGGAGTTAGCGGGGAGCACAGATACGCAGTATTTT. Translated: CASSLELAGSTDTQYF.

This clone was seen just once. The chain carries TRBV5-1 and TRBJ1-1; D may be TRBD1 (6 bases). V lost 4 bases to trimming and J lost 11 bases, with 21 bases between them. The CDR3 runs 14 residues. Germline V lookup: CDR1 SGHRS, CDR2 YFSETQ. The DNA for the CDR3 is TGCGCCAGCAGCCCCCGGGACATATTCAAGGGGGCTTTCTTT. Translation gives CASSPRDIFKGAFF.

The rearrangement joins TRBV19 to TRBJ2-7, with D tentatively TRBD2 (5 bases). Trimming removed 5 bases from V and 2 bases from J, with 13 bases in between. The CDR3 spans 14 residues. Germline V gene sequence: CDR1 LNHDA, CDR2 SQIVND (reference sequence). The CDR3 is CASSGEDGTYEQYF. CDR3 nucleotide sequence: TGTGCCAGTAGTGGCGAGGACGGGACCTACGAGCAGTACTTC. Variable domain in full (rest from reference TRBV19 and TRBJ2-7): DGGITQSPKYLFRKEGQNVTLSCEQNLNHDAMYWYRQDPGQGLRLIYYSQIVNDFQKGDIAEGYSVSREKKESFPLTVTSAQKNPTAFYLCASSGEDGTYEQYFGPGTRLTVT.

The V gene is TRBV6-2 or TRBV6-3, the J gene TRBJ2-2; maybe TRBD1 (5 bases). The CDR3 is made up of 15 amino acids. The germline V gene has CDR1 MNHEY and CDR2 SVGEGT. The V and J ends lost 3 bases and 3 bases respectively, with 11 bases between them. The CDR3 sequence: CASSYQTGDTGELFF. The CDR3 DNA sequence: TGTGCCAGCAGTTATCAAACAGGAGACACCGGGGAGCTGTTTTTT.

This chain joins TRBV6-6 and TRBJ1-4; tentatively, D is TRBD1 (5 bases). CDR1 is MNHNY, CDR2 SVGAGI, per germline (reference sequence). With 0 bases removed from V and 4 bases from J, the gap between germline ends came to 6 bases. The CDR3 sequence is 14 residues long. The CDR3 coding sequence is TGTGCCAGCAGTTACTCGGGGGGTAATGAAAAACTGTTTTTT. It yields the protein CASSYSGGNEKLFF.

This clone was seen a handful of times. This chain joins TRBV28 and TRBJ1-4; D call uncertain. This CDR3 comprises 17 residues. CDR1 MDHEN and CDR2 SYDVKM come from the germline V gene. Trimming took off 6 bases at V and 0 bases at J, with 17 bases between the two ends. The CDR3 sequence: CASSPLRSVATNEKLFF. CDR3 coding DNA: TGTGCCAGCAGCCCCCTCAGGTCGGTGGCAACTAATGAAAAACTGTTTTTT.

This CDR3 is CAWSEAGAPLFYEQYF. As DNA, the CDR3 is TGTGCCTGGAGTGAAGCGGGAGCCCCTCTCTTCTACGAGCAGTACTTC. The J gene is TRBJ2-7, the V gene TRBV30; TRBD2 matches at 8 bases. The CDR3 totals 16 residues. Germline lookup yields CDR1 GTSNPN and CDR2 SVGIG (reference sequence). With 1 base clipped from V and 3 bases from J, the junction kept 11 bases outside the gene matches.

The chain employs TRBV7-9 and TRBJ2-7, with D possibly being TRBD1 (6 bases). This CDR3 spans 14 amino acids. V lost 2 bases to trimming and J lost 7 bases, with 15 bases between them. CDR1 is SEHNR, CDR2 FQNEAQ, per germline (reference sequence). CDR3 bases: TGTGCCAGCAGCTTAATGGGCAGAACAGGGGAGCAGTACTTC. It specifies CASSLMGRTGEQYF.

The V and J genes are TRBV5-4 and TRBJ2-3; 14 bases are shared with TRBD2. V shed 6 bases and J 0 bases; nucleotides not matched to a gene: 15. Germline CDR1 reads SGHNT; CDR2 reads YYREEE (reference sequence). This CDR3 has 20 residues. CDR3 region: CASTKDLGLAGGTSTDTQYF. The CDR3 nucleotides are TGTGCCAGCACGAAAGACCTAGGACTAGCGGGGGGTACTAGCACAGATACGCAGTATTTT. Variable domain in full (rest from reference TRBV5-4 and TRBJ2-3): ETGVTQSPTHLIKTRGQQVTLRCSSQSGHNTVSWYQQALGQGPQFIFQYYREEENGRGNFPPRFSGLQFPNYSSELNVNALELDDSALYLCASTKDLGLAGGTSTDTQYFGPGTRLTVL.

As for this clone: Other DNA sequences of this sample code for an identical CDR3. The rearrangement uses TRBV28 and TRBJ2-7, with 7 nucleotides matching TRBD1. Trimming removed 9 bases from V and 0 bases from J; junction bases left unmatched: 5. CDR1 MDHEN and CDR2 SYDVKM come from the germline V gene. The CDR3 has 13 residues. CDR3 nucleotide sequence: TGTGCCAGTAGCCGGGACAGCTCCTACGAGCAGTACTTC. It encodes CASSRDSSYEQYF.

This clone was seen just once. V and J are TRBV6-5 and TRBJ2-3; perhaps TRBD2 as D (6 bases). From germline, CDR1 is MNHEY and CDR2 SVGAGI. The V end was cut by 8 bases, the J end by 6 bases, with 15 bases between. This CDR3 has 13 amino acids. CDR3 DNA: TGTGCCAGCCGACTAGACTGGAGGGATACGCAGTATTTT. It yields the protein CASRLDWRDTQYF.

The chain combines TRBV5-1 with TRBJ2-2; 8 bases fit TRBD1. Germline-derived CDR1 and CDR2 are SGHRS and YFSETQ. The CDR3 is 14 residues long. V lost 2 bases and J lost 9; bases outside the gene matches: 6. The CDR3, as DNA: TGCGCCAGCAGCTTCGGGACAGGTCACCGGGAGCTGTTTTTT. Protein: CASSFGTGHRELFF.

This clone was seen just once. The V call is TRBV19, the J call TRBJ1-1, with 10 bases that match TRBD1. Trimming at V came to 5 bases and at J to 1 base, leaving 7 bases not matched to a gene. Per the germline V gene, CDR1 is LNHDA and CDR2 is SQIVND (reference sequence). This CDR3 is built from 16 residues. Written as DNA, the CDR3 is TGTGCCAGTAGTTCCCGACAGGGGGCCGGGAACACTGAAGCTTTCTTT. It encodes CASSSRQGAGNTEAFF.

The chain combines TRBV5-4 with TRBJ2-3; 10 nucleotides align to TRBD2. This CDR3 spans 16 amino acids. Trimming at V came to 0 bases and at J to 4 bases, leaving 5 bases not matched to a gene. Germline values: CDR1 SGHNT, CDR2 YYREEE (reference sequence). Written as DNA, the CDR3 is TGTGCCAGCAGCTTGGCCCAGCTAGCGGGGGCAGATACGCAGTATTTT. It encodes CASSLAQLAGADTQYF.

Comment on this clone: At one of its ends the junction is not consistent with the germline gene, which may arise from a read error. The rearrangement links TRBV4-1 to TRBJ1-5, with unresolved D. CDR3 length: 14 amino acids. CDR1 and CDR2 (germline): MGHRA, YSYEKL. The CDR3 region has the DNA TGCGCCCGCAGCCGCCCCGACACCAATCAGCCCCAGCATTTT. Translating gives CARSRPDTNQPQHF.

CDR3 nucleotides: TGTGCCTGGAGTGTGGGACAGCCTAATGAAAAACTGTTTTTT. This sequence encodes CAWSVGQPNEKLFF. The rearrangement links TRBV30 to TRBJ1-4; TRBD1 agrees at 7 bases. The trim removed 0 bases at V and 3 bases at J, leaving 1 base unmatched. Looked up from germline, CDR1 is GTSNPN and CDR2 is SVGIG (reference sequence). This CDR3 has 14 residues. The variable domain in full, completed from reference TRBV30 and TRBJ1-4, reads SQTIHQWPATLVQPVGSPLSLECTVEGTSNPNLYWYRQAAGRGLQLLFYSVGIGQISSEVPQNLSASRPQDRQFILSSKKLLLSDSGFYLCAWSVGQPNEKLFFGSGTQLSVL.